This T cell receptor (beta chain) is from a study of CD8 T cells in ankylosing spondylitis. The study, taken as a whole, reports: It appeared that ankylosing spondylitis blood was characterized by a TCR beta motif of several highly homologous variants.

Each CDR3 protein is one row after TCRdb ran MiXCR on the 5' RACE reads. The sample contains some 220,000 distinct CDR3 sequences, more than 5.5% of which appear only once. CDR1 and CDR2 from the germline V gene are SEHNR and FQNEAQ (reference sequence). This CDR3 has 14 residues. J lost 4 bases, V lost 3 bases, and 2 bases had no gene match. This clonotype has ten or more counts. The antigen remains unidentified. The chain has TRBV7-9 and TRBJ2-3; 9 bases are shared with TRBD1. The clonotype comes from a male donor with ankylosing spondylitis. The sample taken for sequencing was blood, either unsorted or a sorted T cell fraction (not recorded which). CDR3 residues: CASSFGQGPDTQYF. CDR3 DNA: TGTGCCAGCAGCTTCGGACAGGGGCCAGATACGCAGTATTTT.